Below, 28 T cell receptor beta chains from the same sample are listed, as sequenced in a study of persistence of HIV-infected CD4 T cells (dated by TCRdb to the early 2020s). The treatment or condition label here, explained by the study, means: suppressive antiretroviral therapy. A pool of overlapping HIV-1 Gag 15-mer peptides, at 0.95 to 1 ug per peptide per mL, was used to stimulate the cells. CD4+ T cells that responded were sorted based on upregulation of both CD40 ligand and CD69. These TCRs are of unknown antigen specificity. TCRbeta repertoires were sequenced from genomic DNA with the immunoSEQ hsTCRB assay version 4 in survey mode. The source is immuneACCESS, and TCRdb retained only in-frame sequences with V and J called. Part of the clones is not carried over; for the studies checked, unresolved V genes explain less than half of this, and the remainder is unexplained. For this sample there are under 20,000 clones; about 60% appear just once. Together, the top ten hold 1.5% to 2% of the sample.

This material consisted of CD4+ T cells sorted from PBMCs after approximately 18-hour stimulation, taken from a patient who received antiretroviral therapy. The sample's cell subset or site label is to be understood as: CD40L+CD69+ CD4 T cells responding to HIV-1 Gag peptides. Receptor source: an adult woman with HIV who was CMV-seropositive.

This clone was observed a few times. The chain has TRBV15 and TRBJ1-1; D not certain. There are 15 residues in the CDR3. V was pared by 0 bases and J by 0 bases, with 8 bases between. Germline assignment: CDR1 LNHNV and CDR2 YYDKDF (reference sequence). The CDR3 is CATSRDLEVNTEAFF. The CDR3 region has the DNA TGTGCCACCAGCAGAGATCTGGAAGTGAACACTGAAGCTTTCTTT. Full variable domain (remainder filled in from reference TRBV15 and TRBJ1-1): DAMVIQNPRYQVTQFGKPVTLSCSQTLNHNVMYWYQQKSSQAPKLLFHYYDKDFNNEADTPDNFQSRRPNTSFCFLDIRSPGLGDTAMYLCATSRDLEVNTEAFFGQGTRLTVV.

This clone has a handful of counts. Other DNA sequences in the sample encode the same CDR3. V is TRBV5-1 and J is TRBJ1-3; D is ambiguous. Between the trimmed V and J ends, which lost 0 bases and 2 bases, there was a span of 6 bases. The length of the CDR3 is 14 residues. Germline CDR1 SGHRS, CDR2 YFSETQ. In DNA form, the CDR3 reads TGCGCCAGCAGCTTGGCCCTGGCTGGAAACACCATATATTTT. Translating gives CASSLALAGNTIYF.

The chain joins TRBV21-1 to TRBJ2-1; the DNA was not used to check the table's D call, TRBD1. TRBV21-1 is a pseudogene segment. The CDR3 extends over 16 amino acids. The CDR3 sequence is CASSKWPLWSYNEQFF. CDR3 nucleotide sequence: TGTGCCAGCAGCAAGTGGCCCTTGTGGTCCTACAATGAGCAGTTCTTC.

This clone was observed a few times. The chain links TRBV2 to TRBJ1-5; no reliable D call. This CDR3 is built from 12 residues. Germline V gene sequence: CDR1 SNHLY, CDR2 FYNNEI. V was clipped by 8 bases and J by 6 bases, with 11 bases between them. DNA of the CDR3: TGTGCCAGCGCTAGGGTGGGTCAGCCCCAGCATTTT. It specifies CASARVGQPQHF. The entire variable domain, with the rest obtained from reference TRBV2 and TRBJ1-5, is as follows: EPEVTQTPSHQVTQMGQEVILRCVPISNHLYFYWYRQILGQKVEFLVSFYNNEISEKSEIFDDQFSVERPDGSNFTLKIRSTKLEDSAMYFCASARVGQPQHFGDGTRLSIL.

The sample holds one count of this clone. This rearrangement joins TRBV19 to TRBJ1-2; D possibly corresponds to TRBD1 (6 bases). The germline V gene encodes CDR1 LNHDA and CDR2 SQIVND (reference sequence). The CDR3 has 15 residues. Between the trimmed V and J ends, which lost 0 bases and 4 bases, there was a span of 12 bases. For the CDR3, the DNA is TGTGCCAGTAGTATAGAGGCGCAACAGGGCTATGGCTACACCTTC. Translation: CASSIEAQQGYGYTF.

Remarks on this clone: The same CDR3 can be traced to other DNA sequences in this sample. The gene calls are TRBV6-5 and TRBJ1-2, with 7 bases matching TRBD1. V lost 3 bases and J lost 8; bases outside the gene matches: 6. The germline CDR1 and CDR2 sequences are MNHEY and SVGAGI. The CDR3 spans 13 residues. This CDR3 is CASSYRQGGGYTF. CDR3 coding DNA: TGTGCCAGCAGTTATCGACAGGGAGGCGGCTACACCTTC.

This clone was picked up one time. The chain carries TRBV5-1 and TRBJ2-3, with D hard to call. V was clipped by 4 bases and J by 3 bases, with 12 bases between them. Germline CDR1 is SGHRS and CDR2 is YFSETQ. The CDR3 runs 14 residues. CDR3 DNA: TGCGCCAGCAGCCGCGACCGGTGGACAGATACGCAGTATTTT. Translation gives CASSRDRWTDTQYF.

The chain carries TRBV10-3 and TRBJ1-1; D possibly corresponds to TRBD1 (5 bases). The germline V gene encodes CDR1 ENHRY and CDR2 SYGVKD. V was clipped by 4 bases and J by 7 bases, with 19 bases between them. The CDR3 spans 15 residues. The CDR3: CAISGAVGTLGEAFF. CDR3 DNA: TGTGCCATCAGTGGGGCGGTAGGGACCTTGGGTGAAGCTTTCTTT.

This chain connects TRBV5-1 to TRBJ2-1; perhaps TRBD1 as D (6 bases). V was trimmed by 3 bases and J by 9 bases, leaving 13 bases between them. Germline V gene sequence: CDR1 SGHRS, CDR2 YFSETQ. This CDR3 has 13 residues. The CDR3 DNA reads TGCGCCAGCAGCTCCGTTAGGGGGTTTGAGCAGTTCTTC. Translating it yields CASSSVRGFEQFF.

The chain has TRBV9 and TRBJ1-3; D is unclear. V lost 3 bases, J lost 0 bases, and 4 bases lay in between. From germline, CDR1 is SGDLS and CDR2 YYNGEE. CDR3 length: 13 amino acids. The chain's CDR3 is CASSALSGNTIYF. The CDR3 bases are TGTGCCAGCAGCGCCCTCTCTGGAAACACCATATATTTT.

V is TRBV10-2 and J is TRBJ1-1; no reliable D call. This CDR3 has 13 amino acids. Germline CDR1 WSHSY, CDR2 SAAADI. V was clipped by 6 bases and J by 5 bases, with 13 bases between them. The CDR3 region is CASRENTGTEAFF. Written as DNA, the CDR3 is TGCGCCAGCAGGGAGAACACGGGGACTGAAGCTTTCTTT.

This clone is classed as medium-sized. Other DNA sequences in this sample translate to the same CDR3. CDR3 nucleotide sequence: TGTGCCAGCAGACCGGACAGGGTGAACACTGAAGCTTTCTTT. Translating gives CASRPDRVNTEAFF. The V and J genes are TRBV2 and TRBJ1-1; 8 bases fit TRBD1. Per the germline V gene, CDR1 is SNHLY and CDR2 is FYNNEI. V dropped 6 bases and J dropped 0; count of bases not matched to a gene: 3. CDR3 length: 14 residues. Using reference TRBV2 and TRBJ1-1 for the parts outside the CDR3, the full variable domain is EPEVTQTPSHQVTQMGQEVILRCVPISNHLYFYWYRQILGQKVEFLVSFYNNEISEKSEIFDDQFSVERPDGSNFTLKIRSTKLEDSAMYFCASRPDRVNTEAFFGQGTRLTVV.

The chain combines TRBV28 with TRBJ1-1; D call uncertain. The ends were cut back, 6 bases at V and 4 bases at J, with 18 bases in the middle. Germline V gives CDR1 MDHEN, CDR2 SYDVKM. The CDR3 contains 15 residues. The CDR3 DNA reads as TGTGCCAGCAGAACGGGCGGGGTCTCAAGCACTGAAGCTTTCTTT. It encodes CASRTGGVSSTEAFF. Looking up the rest from reference TRBV28 and TRBJ1-1 gives the full variable domain: DVKVTQSSRYLVKRTGEKVFLECVQDMDHENMFWYRQDPGLGLRLIYFSYDVKMKEKGDIPEGYSVSREKKERFSLILESASTNQTSMYLCASRTGGVSSTEAFFGQGTRLTVV.

The chain recombines TRBV19 with TRBJ2-2, with D maybe TRBD2 (6 bases). CDR1 and CDR2 from the germline V gene are LNHDA and SQIVND (reference sequence). The V and J ends lost 4 bases and 3 bases respectively, with 12 bases between them. The CDR3 loop spans 15 amino acids. CDR3 coding DNA: TGTGCCAGTAGTAAATGGACGGGAGACACCGGGGAGCTGTTTTTT. Amino acid sequence: CASSKWTGDTGELFF. Full variable domain (missing parts from reference TRBV19 and TRBJ2-2): DGGITQSPKYLFRKEGQNVTLSCEQNLNHDAMYWYRQDPGQGLRLIYYSQIVNDFQKGDIAEGYSVSREKKESFPLTVTSAQKNPTAFYLCASSKWTGDTGELFFGEGSRLTVL.

V gene TRBV19 combines with J gene TRBJ1-5, with TRBD1 matching over 9 bases. The CDR3 contains 13 residues. Trimming cost V 10 bases and J 6 bases; bases outside gene matches: 7. Germline CDR1 LNHDA, CDR2 SQIVND (reference sequence). The CDR3 sequence is CATSQGASQPQHF. DNA of the CDR3: TGTGCCACGTCACAGGGGGCATCTCAGCCCCAGCATTTT.

The table lists this clone with a few counts. The V call is TRBV6-4, the J call TRBJ1-1; the D gene is possibly TRBD1 (6 bases). The CDR3 spans 16 residues. Germline values: CDR1 MRHNA, CDR2 SNTAGT. The germline V and J ends were trimmed by 7 bases and 1 base, with 19 bases remaining between them. The CDR3 bases are TGTGCCAGCAAATCGGGACACTCGAGGGGGAACACTGAAGCTTTCTTT. Encoded protein: CASKSGHSRGNTEAFF.

V is TRBV5-6 and J is TRBJ1-2; D may be TRBD1 (6 bases). Germline loops: CDR1 SGHDT, CDR2 YYEEEE. V lost 1 base to trimming and J lost 4 bases, with 11 bases between them. This CDR3 has 14 residues. The CDR3 region has the DNA TGTGCCAGCAGCTTGACAGGGCTCACCTATGGCTACACCTTC. Its protein is CASSLTGLTYGYTF.

The chain uses TRBV6-5 and TRBJ1-5, with D possibly TRBD1 on 5 matching bases. V lost 11 bases, J lost 3 bases, and 14 bases lay in between. CDR1 and CDR2 (germline): MNHEY, SVGAGI. The CDR3 totals 13 residues. The CDR3 DNA is TGTGCCTCTTCCAGGGACCCCAATCAGCCCCAGCATTTT. Amino acids: CASSRDPNQPQHF.

The chain links TRBV9 to TRBJ1-4, with D hard to call. The CDR3 consists of 15 residues. Germline V gene data show CDR1 as SGDLS and CDR2 as YYNGEE. V was trimmed by 0 bases and J by 8 bases, leaving 14 bases between them. The CDR3 sequence is CASSVGGGIGEKLFF. The CDR3 nucleotides are TGTGCCAGCAGCGTAGGGGGTGGTATTGGGGAAAAACTGTTTTTT.

This clone was seen only a few times. The chain carries TRBV29-1 and TRBJ2-1; D is perhaps TRBD2 (5 bases). Trimming left V 4 bases short and J 10 bases short, with 20 bases between. Germline V lookup: CDR1 SQVTM, CDR2 ANQGSEA. CDR3 length: 14 residues. The CDR3 sequence: CSVAVGAAGSEQFF. The DNA of the CDR3 is TGCAGCGTTGCTGTCGGAGCGGCTGGTAGCGAGCAGTTCTTC.

The chain combines TRBV14 with TRBJ2-6; 10 bases map to TRBD2. The CDR3 has 17 residues. Germline CDR1 reads SGHDN; CDR2 reads FVKESK. The trim removed 5 bases at V and 0 bases at J, leaving 4 bases unmatched. The CDR3 is CASSKGLADSGANVLTF. In DNA, the CDR3 is TGTGCCAGCAGCAAAGGACTAGCGGACTCTGGGGCCAACGTCCTGACTTTC.

The chain has TRBV5-4 and TRBJ2-7; perhaps D is TRBD1 or TRBD2 (6 bases each). The V gene's germline CDR1 is SGHNT and CDR2 YYREEE (reference sequence). This CDR3 is 17 amino acids long. Trimming cost V 1 base and J 1 base, with 18 bases left between them. The CDR3 is CASSLLGSQGTSYEQYF. The CDR3 DNA sequence: TGTGCCAGCAGCTTGCTCGGCAGTCAGGGGACTTCCTACGAGCAGTACTTC.

The chain employs TRBV9 and TRBJ2-7; D remains unclear. Deletions cut 0 bases from V and 0 bases from J, with 7 bases between. The CDR3 is 14 amino acids. Looked up from germline, CDR1 is SGDLS and CDR2 is YYNGEE. The CDR3 is CASSVGPSSYEQYV. DNA of the CDR3: TGTGCCAGCAGCGTAGGGCCGAGCTCCTACGAGCAGTACGTC.

This chain links TRBV9 with TRBJ1-3; D remains unclear. The CDR3 runs 13 residues. Between the trimmed V and J ends, which lost 5 bases and 2 bases, there was a span of 8 bases. CDR1 and CDR2 from the germline V gene are SGDLS and YYNGEE. Here the CDR3 reads CASRSQAGNTIYF. As DNA, the CDR3 is TGTGCCAGCAGGTCCCAGGCTGGAAACACCATATATTTT.

V gene TRBV6-1 combines with J gene TRBJ1-5, with D unresolved. Germline V lookup: CDR1 MNHNS, CDR2 SASEGT. The germline V and J ends were trimmed by 0 bases and 3 bases, with 9 bases remaining between them. The CDR3 extends over 15 amino acids. The CDR3 here is CASSEALQPNQPQHF. CDR3 in DNA: TGTGCCAGCAGTGAAGCCCTCCAGCCCAATCAGCCCCAGCATTTT.

The chain uses TRBV27 and TRBJ2-6; D uncertain. Germline V lookup: CDR1 MNHEY, CDR2 SMNVEV (reference sequence). This CDR3 is built from 16 residues. Trimming took off 5 bases at V and 4 bases at J, with 15 bases between the two ends. The chain's CDR3 is CASSPPSALGANVLTF. CDR3 coding DNA: TGTGCCAGCAGTCCCCCGTCTGCTTTGGGGGCCAACGTCCTGACTTTC.

The chain uses TRBV7-2 and TRBJ1-2; TRBD1 agrees at 7 bases. Germline CDR1 SGHTA, CDR2 FQGNSA. The CDR3 loop spans 14 amino acids. Trimming removed 5 bases from V and 7 bases from J; junction bases left unmatched: 10. This CDR3 is CASSLGRQGGGYTF. The CDR3 DNA reads as TGTGCCAGCAGCCTCGGGCGACAGGGCGGTGGCTACACCTTC.

This sequence joins TRBV5-5 and TRBJ2-1, with 7 bases that match TRBD1. V dropped 0 bases and J dropped 0; count of bases not matched to a gene: 3. The CDR3 is 16 amino acids. Germline values: CDR1 SGHKS, CDR2 YYEKEE (reference sequence). The CDR3 sequence: CASSLVPGGSYNEQFF. The CDR3, as DNA: TGTGCCAGCAGCTTGGTTCCAGGGGGCTCCTACAATGAGCAGTTCTTC.